Only one count was recorded for the clone carrying this T cell receptor (beta chain). The antigen is unknown. The data originate from a study of long-term antiretroviral therapy in people with HIV. Each contributor possessed a minimum of one pre-ART and a minimum of two post-ART PBMC samples. CDR1 is LGHNA and CDR2 is YNFKEQ in the germline V gene. The CDR3 has 14 residues. V gave up 4 bases and J gave up 6 bases, with 13 bases separating them. Researchers report immunoSEQ v3.0 was run at survey level. The repertoire was sequenced with immunoSEQ multiplex PCR; TCRdb's copy has only in-frame clones and lacks some. The sample includes 25,000 to 30,000 clones, approximately 88% of them seen just once. Study-wide findings and caveats: Older ART regimens may have been in use when blood was drawn between about 2003 and 2017. Relative to control repertoires, HIV repertoires exhibited narrower CDR3 length ranges. Even long-term ART left TRB diversity below transplant donor controls, despite gains.

Source: unsorted PBMCs, taken about 2.7 years after starting antiretroviral therapy. This receptor was identified in a man younger than 40 with HIV. The genes are TRBV4-2 and TRBJ2-1; D is perhaps TRBD1 (6 bases). The CDR3 here is CASSRIRGSNEQFF. As DNA, the CDR3 is TGTGCCAGCAGCCGAATCAGGGGATCCAATGAGCAGTTCTTC.